The clone carrying this T cell receptor beta chain turned up a few times. What it binds is unknown. The data were taken from a study of identical twins. Study conclusions and caveats: Researchers reported excess low generation probability among twin-shared out-of-frame alpha sequences. Weaker excess twin sharing was observed in beta out-of-frame sequences. Models underestimated out-of-frame TCR alpha sharing in monozygotic twins. There were fewer insertions in abundant cord blood beta clonotypes, but memory repertoires showed no such pattern.

Using its own MiXCR run on the 5' RACE reads, TCRdb lists one record per CDR3 protein. In the table there are around 1.7 million distinct CDR3 sequences, around 29% of which are singletons. The germline V gene has CDR1 LGHNA and CDR2 YNFKEQ. The CDR3 has 14 residues. J lost 2 bases, V lost 4 bases, and 4 bases had no gene match. Input material: cord blood. The receptor was derived from a newborn girl in good health. V and J are TRBV4-2 and TRBJ2-5, with 7 bases aligning to TRBD1. The DNA for the CDR3 is TGTGCCAGCAGCCCCTCGGGACAGCAAGAGACCCAGTACTTC. Translation gives CASSPSGQQETQYF.